This TCR beta chain derives from a study of blood T cells in healthy people across ages. Together with a sample-barcoded 5' primer, a J-beta primer mix was included in a second PCR lasting roughly 6 to 12 cycles. Each cDNA molecule was tagged by a template-switch adaptor with 12 random nucleotides. TCRdb re-called the 5' RACE reads through MiXCR, storing one row per CDR3 protein. The sample contains 1.8 million or so distinct CDR3 sequences, roughly two fifths of which appear only once. Broader study findings: Conclusively comparing naive with antigen-experienced cells was impossible with unsorted PBMCs. Measured against age, TCR beta diversity per million T cells decreased in a roughly linear manner. Naive CD4+ cell counts and diversity both ran higher in long-lived than in aged donors.

In the case of this clonotype: The antigen is undetermined.

The sample consisted of blood. The TCR originated in a human donor in good health.

In DNA form, the CDR3 reads TGCGCCAGCAGCCAAGATCTGGCGGGCGGGGGGGATTGGAATGAGCAGTTCTTC. Its translation: CASSQDLAGGGDWNEQFF. The rearrangement joins TRBV4-1 to TRBJ2-1, with 9 bases identical to TRBD2. The V segment lost 0 bases and the J segment 7 bases; nucleotides outside the gene matches: 13. This CDR3 region has 18 residues. The germline gives CDR1 MGHRA, CDR2 YSYEKL.